This T cell receptor (beta chain) was captured by sequencing in a study of blood T cell repertoires in COVID-19. Turning to the study itself: Acute and convalescent COVID-19 specimens originated in the United States, Italy and Spain. PBMCs, B-cell-depleted T cells, or T cells provided the cDNA or gDNA that made up the material.

This clone was observed once. In the original workflow: For nucleated cells, counts were estimated from reference gene primer amplification. Here immunoSEQ multiplex PCR was the method, and the copy in TCRdb shows in-frame clones only, minus some. From that table come the V and J calls and clone size; the DNA was used to work out D and trimming. Of about 110,000 clones listed, around four fifths are singletons. The V end lost 0 bases, the J end lost 6 bases, and 10 bases lay between the germline ends. There are 13 residues in the CDR3. CDR1 and CDR2 from the germline V gene are SGHNT and YYREEE (reference sequence).

The sequence was obtained from a woman in her fifties or sixties with acute or convalescent COVID-19. Material for sequencing was peripheral blood. The rearrangement uses TRBV5-4 and TRBJ2-7; perhaps TRBD2 as D (6 bases). For the CDR3, the DNA is TGTGCCAGCAGCTTGGTCGGGGGTGGCGAGCAGTACTTC. This gives the protein CASSLVGGGEQYF.